The rows below give T cell receptor beta chains drawn from one sample of a study of CD4 T cells in relation to SARS-CoV-2 and coronaviruses. Which antigens these TCRs recognize remains unknown. Measured with immunoSEQ multiplex PCR; TCRdb has only the in-frame clones, and not every one. Of 10,000 to 11,000 clones listed, about 81% are singletons. Material for sequencing was CD4+ T cells from PBMCs, cultured in vitro. The receptors here all came from a human donor in good health. Both conserved end residues are part of each CDR3. Each record gives: J gene, V gene, CDR3 protein.

j_call: TRBJ2-1; v_call: TRBV2; cdr3_aa: CASSGVAGSNEQFF
j_call: TRBJ1-1; v_call: TRBV12-3/TRBV12-4; cdr3_aa: CASSSQDSEAFF
j_call: TRBJ1-4; v_call: TRBV19; cdr3_aa: CASSIREAQAEKLFF
j_call: TRBJ2-3; v_call: TRBV5-6; cdr3_aa: CASSLEVFNTQYF
j_call: TRBJ2-1; v_call: TRBV5-1; cdr3_aa: CASSLGQGGEQFF
j_call: TRBJ1-1; v_call: TRBV2; cdr3_aa: CATSRGLSRSAEAFF
j_call: TRBJ1-1; v_call: TRBV7-8; cdr3_aa: CASSTREGARAEAFF
j_call: TRBJ1-6; v_call: TRBV27; cdr3_aa: CASSLAPRQQGGNSPLHF
j_call: TRBJ2-5; v_call: TRBV11-2; cdr3_aa: CASSFPQGVTQYF
j_call: TRBJ2-3; v_call: TRBV10-1; cdr3_aa: CASSRTGLSTDTQYF
j_call: TRBJ1-6; v_call: TRBV19; cdr3_aa: CASSITRPNNSPLHF
j_call: TRBJ2-3; v_call: TRBV7-2; cdr3_aa: CASSSKRGSTDTQYF
j_call: TRBJ2-1; v_call: TRBV5-1; cdr3_aa: CASSLNSGRENEQFF
j_call: TRBJ2-5; v_call: TRBV11-2; cdr3_aa: CASSLNRGRETQYF
j_call: TRBJ2-5; v_call: TRBV29-1; cdr3_aa: CSVALQQETQYF
j_call: TRBJ2-1; v_call: TRBV11-2; cdr3_aa: CASSLDWVNNEQFF
j_call: TRBJ1-5; v_call: TRBV19; cdr3_aa: CASTDGSNQPQHF
j_call: TRBJ1-2; v_call: TRBV11-2; cdr3_aa: CASSSRRENYGYTF
j_call: TRBJ1-4; v_call: TRBV2; cdr3_aa: CATGTSPGGEKLFF
j_call: TRBJ1-1; v_call: TRBV5-6; cdr3_aa: CASSLIGTVMNTEAFF
j_call: TRBJ2-1; v_call: TRBV5-4; cdr3_aa: CASSLGGGGYNEQFF
j_call: TRBJ2-2; v_call: TRBV7-2; cdr3_aa: CASSRGSYTGELFF